Each of the 17 T cell receptor beta chains below was sequenced from the same sample in a study of CD8+ T cells in alopecia areata. Specified treatment: oral pan-JAK inhibitor, 5-10 mg twice daily. cDNA serving as the sequencing template came from extracted, reverse transcribed RNA. Some clones are missing from TCRdb's copy, which holds only in-frame ones; the method was immunoSEQ multiplex PCR. The sample gives around 300,000 clones, 60% of which show up once; 0.75% to 0.95% is in the top ten. The sequencing here drew on CD4+ T cells sorted from blood, taken around week 53, from a patient treated with tofacitinib. All receptors come from a human donor with alopecia areata.

The V call is TRBV23-1, the J call TRBJ1-1; D is possibly TRBD1 (5 bases). TRBV23-1 is known as an ORF, though its function is uncertain. This CDR3 is 16 amino acids long. With 2 bases removed from V and 1 base from J, the gap between germline ends came to 14 bases. The CDR3 DNA is TGCGCCAGCAGTCAACCCCGCGACAGTACGAACACTGAAGCTTTCTTT. Translating it yields CASSQPRDSTNTEAFF.

The rearrangement links TRBV9 to TRBJ2-7; 9 bases map to TRBD1. CDR3 length equals 15 residues. After removal of 4 bases from V and 2 bases from J, the junction contained 7 bases not matched to a gene. Germline-derived CDR1 and CDR2 are SGDLS and YYNGEE. In DNA form, the CDR3 reads TGTGCCAGCAGCTCCACGGACAGGGGAGCCTACGAGCAGTACTTC. Its translation is CASSSTDRGAYEQYF. The full variable domain, with the rest looked up from reference TRBV9 and TRBJ2-7, is DSGVTQTPKHLITATGQRVTLRCSPRSGDLSVYWYQQSLDQGLQFLIQYYNGEERAKGNILERFSAQQFPDLHSELNLSSLELGDSALYFCASSSTDRGAYEQYFGPGTRLTVT.

The rearrangement links TRBV4-2 to TRBJ2-1; weak D call: TRBD1 (6 bases). The CDR3 extends over 15 amino acids. Per the germline V gene, CDR1 is LGHNA and CDR2 is YNFKEQ. Deletions cut 0 bases from V and 6 bases from J, with 12 bases between. The CDR3 coding sequence is TGTGCCAGCAGCCAAGATGGGGACAATTTCAATGAGCAGTTCTTC. Its translation is CASSQDGDNFNEQFF.

With regard to this clone: The sample holds other DNA sequences that translate to the same CDR3. This rearrangement joins TRBV30 to TRBJ1-5; 7 nucleotides agree with TRBD1. Trimming removed 2 bases from V and 5 bases from J; junction bases left unmatched: 3. CDR1 and CDR2 from the germline V gene are GTSNPN and SVGIG (reference sequence). The CDR3 totals 13 residues. The CDR3 loop reads CAWSHGTDQPQHF. For the CDR3, the DNA is TGTGCCTGGAGTCATGGGACAGATCAGCCCCAGCATTTT.

Ten or more counts support this clone. The rearrangement joins TRBV10-3 to TRBJ1-2; TRBD1 aligns across 7 bases. The CDR3 covers 15 residues. Germline V gene data show CDR1 as ENHRY and CDR2 as SYGVKD. The junction had 7 bases not matched to a gene; V was cut back by 3 bases and J by 3 bases. This chain's CDR3 is CAISDRFDRDYGYTF. The CDR3 DNA reads as TGTGCCATCAGTGACAGATTTGACAGGGACTATGGCTACACCTTC.

This clone was observed many times. The V and J genes are TRBV7-9 and TRBJ1-1, with D tentatively TRBD1 (6 bases). This CDR3 comprises 17 residues. With 3 bases removed from V and 3 bases from J, the gap between germline ends came to 20 bases. Looked up from germline, CDR1 is SEHNR and CDR2 is FQNEAQ (reference sequence). For the CDR3, the DNA is TGTGCCAGCAGCTTCGGATCAACAGGGTGGGCGGACACTGAAGCTTTCTTT. The encoded protein is CASSFGSTGWADTEAFF.

This sequence joins TRBV2 and TRBJ2-7; TRBD1 aligns across 7 bases. Germline values: CDR1 SNHLY, CDR2 FYNNEI. The CDR3 loop spans 14 amino acids. V lost 6 bases and J lost 0; bases outside the gene matches: 5. CDR3 residues: CASSRDSYSYEQYF. DNA for the CDR3: TGTGCCAGCAGCCGGGACAGCTACTCCTACGAGCAGTACTTC.

The genes are TRBV15 and TRBJ1-1; 8 nucleotides agree with TRBD1. After removal of 5 bases from V and 1 base from J, the junction contained 6 bases not matched to a gene. There are 15 residues in the CDR3. Germline CDR1 LNHNV, CDR2 YYDKDF (reference sequence). The CDR3 DNA reads as TGTGCCACCAGCGGATACAGGGGGGAGAACACTGAAGCTTTCTTT. Residues: CATSGYRGENTEAFF.

The chain carries TRBV7-2 and TRBJ2-7, with a weak D call TRBD1 (6 bases). The CDR3 extends over 14 amino acids. Trimming removed 5 bases from V and 3 bases from J, with 14 bases in between. Germline V gives CDR1 SGHTA, CDR2 FQGNSA. The CDR3 region is CASSDWQGSYEQYF. DNA for the CDR3: TGTGCCAGCAGCGACTGGCAGGGGAGCTACGAGCAGTACTTC.

V is TRBV2 and J is TRBJ2-5, with D tentatively TRBD2 (5 bases). This CDR3 has 13 amino acids. From germline, CDR1 is SNHLY and CDR2 FYNNEI. Trimming shortened V by 6 bases and J by 5 bases, and 13 bases separated the two germline ends. The CDR3 region is CASSSPGGETQYF. The CDR3 DNA reads as TGTGCCAGCAGCTCTCCTGGCGGGGAGACCCAGTACTTC. The variable domain in full, completed from reference TRBV2 and TRBJ2-5, reads EPEVTQTPSHQVTQMGQEVILRCVPISNHLYFYWYRQILGQKVEFLVSFYNNEISEKSEIFDDQFSVERPDGSNFTLKIRSTKLEDSAMYFCASSSPGGETQYFGPGTRLLVL.

The chain carries TRBV27 and TRBJ1-6; 7 bases agree with TRBD1. CDR1 is MNHEY, CDR2 SMNVEV, per germline (reference sequence). The junction had 9 bases not matched to a gene; V was cut back by 5 bases and J by 8 bases. The CDR3 contains 15 residues. The CDR3 protein is CASSLGTEGDSPLHF. CDR3 nucleotide sequence: TGTGCCAGCAGTCTCGGGACAGAGGGTGATTCACCCCTCCACTTT.

The V call is TRBV5-1, the J call TRBJ1-1; unclear D gene. The CDR3 runs to 14 residues. Germline CDR1 is SGHRS and CDR2 is YFSETQ. The germline V and J ends were trimmed by 5 bases and 5 bases, with 16 bases remaining between them. CDR3 amino acids: CASRVGFLGTEAFF. The CDR3 DNA sequence: TGCGCCAGCAGGGTGGGGTTTCTAGGAACTGAAGCTTTCTTT. Supplemented by reference TRBV5-1 and TRBJ1-1, the full variable domain reads KAGVTQTPRYLIKTRGQQVTLSCSPISGHRSVSWYQQTPGQGLQFLFEYFSETQRNKGNFPGRFSGRQFSNSRSEMNVSTLELGDSALYLCASRVGFLGTEAFFGQGTRLTVV.

V and J are TRBV5-1 and TRBJ1-1; D uncertain. Germline assignment: CDR1 SGHRS and CDR2 YFSETQ. V was pared by 2 bases and J by 5 bases, with 10 bases between. This CDR3 is built from 13 residues. CDR3 nucleotide sequence: TGCGCCAGCAGCTTAATAGGCGGAACTGAAGCTTTCTTT. Amino acid sequence: CASSLIGGTEAFF. The whole variable domain, filled in from reference TRBV5-1 and TRBJ1-1, reads KAGVTQTPRYLIKTRGQQVTLSCSPISGHRSVSWYQQTPGQGLQFLFEYFSETQRNKGNFPGRFSGRQFSNSRSEMNVSTLELGDSALYLCASSLIGGTEAFFGQGTRLTVV.

This clone was seen a handful of times. This chain links TRBV4-1 with TRBJ2-2; D is ambiguous. The CDR3 length is 16 residues. Trimming took off 1 base at V and 0 bases at J, with 9 bases between the two ends. Germline CDR1 is MGHRA and CDR2 is YSYEKL. CDR3 in amino acids: CASSQARTANTGELFF. As DNA, the CDR3 is TGCGCCAGCAGCCAAGCCCGGACCGCGAACACCGGGGAGCTGTTTTTT.

The count of this clone is one. The V call is TRBV5-1, the J call TRBJ2-1; 9 bases fit TRBD1. After removal of 3 bases from V and 4 bases from J, the junction contained 8 bases not matched to a gene. CDR1 and CDR2 (germline): SGHRS, YFSETQ. The CDR3 has 16 amino acids. The CDR3 DNA reads TGCGCCAGCAGCTCCCCGGACAGGGGAGGATACAATGAGCAGTTCTTC. It specifies CASSSPDRGGYNEQFF.

This chain links TRBV7-2 with TRBJ1-5; D uncertain. CDR1 and CDR2 (germline): SGHTA, FQGNSA. Trimming cost V 1 base and J 5 bases, with 6 bases left between them. This CDR3 is 13 amino acids long. Here the CDR3 DNA reads TGTGCCAGCAGCTTAGACGCCGATCAGCCCCAGCATTTT. Its protein is CASSLDADQPQHF.

V usage is TRBV30 and J usage is TRBJ2-7; D remains ambiguous. This CDR3 is 12 amino acids long. The germline V gene encodes CDR1 GTSNPN and CDR2 SVGIG (reference sequence). V lost 2 bases to trimming and J lost 0 bases, with 5 bases between them. This CDR3 reads CAWSLRSYEQYF. CDR3 nucleotides: TGTGCCTGGAGTCTGCGCTCCTACGAGCAGTACTTC.